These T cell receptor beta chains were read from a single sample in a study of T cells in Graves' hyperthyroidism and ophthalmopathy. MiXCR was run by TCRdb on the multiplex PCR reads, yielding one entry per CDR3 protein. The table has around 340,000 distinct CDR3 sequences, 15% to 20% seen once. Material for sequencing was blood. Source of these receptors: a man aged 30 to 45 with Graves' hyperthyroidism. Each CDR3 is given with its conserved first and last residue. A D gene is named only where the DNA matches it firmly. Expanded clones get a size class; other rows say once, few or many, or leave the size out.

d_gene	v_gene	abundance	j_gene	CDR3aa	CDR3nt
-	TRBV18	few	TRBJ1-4	CAFHEGLFF	TGTGCCTTCCACGAAGGACTGTTTTTT
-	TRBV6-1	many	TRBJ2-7	CASGISYEQYF	TGTGCCAGCGGGATATCCTACGAGCAGTACTTC
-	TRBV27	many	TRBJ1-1	CASSRKPGGAEAFF	TGTGCCAGCAGTCGCAAGCCGGGGGGGGCTGAAGCTTTCTTT
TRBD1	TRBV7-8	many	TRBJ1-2	CASSLGQGRDGYTF	TGTGCCAGCAGCCTTGGACAGGGGAGGGATGGCTACACCTTC
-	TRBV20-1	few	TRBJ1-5	CSAKAGSNQPQHF	TGCAGTGCCAAGGCAGGCAGCAATCAGCCCCAGCATTTT
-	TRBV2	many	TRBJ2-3	CASSGGWGTDTQYF	TGTGCCAGCAGTGGGGGGTGGGGCACAGATACGCAGTATTTT
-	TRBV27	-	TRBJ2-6	CASSLSSRASGANVLTF	TGTGCCAGCAGTTTATCGAGCCGGGCCTCTGGGGCCAACGTCCTGACTTTC
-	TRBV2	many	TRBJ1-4	CASRPFEANEKLFF	TGTGCCAGCAGGCCCTTTGAAGCTAATGAAAAACTGTTTTTT
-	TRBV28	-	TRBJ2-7	CANSTPRGRTRKYYEQYF	TGTGCCAACAGCACCCCCCGAGGACGGACCAGGAAATACTACGAGCAGTACTTC
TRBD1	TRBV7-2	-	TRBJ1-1	CASSRDRVGEAFF	TGTGCCAGCAGTAGAGACAGGGTGGGGGAAGCTTTCTTT
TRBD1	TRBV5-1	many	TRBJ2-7	CASSETGNSYEQYF	TGCGCCAGCAGCGAGACAGGGAACTCCTACGAGCAGTACTTC
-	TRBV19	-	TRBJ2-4	CASSNEGGQYF	TGTGCCAGTAGTAATGAGGGAGGTCAGTACTTC
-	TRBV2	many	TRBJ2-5	CASSEQGSGLGQYF	TGTGCCAGCAGTGAACAGGGTAGTGGGTTGGGCCAGTACTTC
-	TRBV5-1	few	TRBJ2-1	CASSSGEDEQFF	TGCGCCAGCAGCTCTGGGGAGGATGAGCAGTTCTTC
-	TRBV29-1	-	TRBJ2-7	CSVAGGKTYEQYF	TGCAGCGTTGCTGGGGGGAAAACCTACGAGCAGTACTTC
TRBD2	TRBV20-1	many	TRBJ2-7	CSARASGGGYEQYF	TGCAGTGCTAGAGCAAGCGGGGGGGGCTACGAGCAGTACTTC
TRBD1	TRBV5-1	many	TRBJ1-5	CASSLVGTVYQPQHF	TGCGCCAGCAGCTTGGTTGGGACAGTGTATCAGCCCCAGCATTTT
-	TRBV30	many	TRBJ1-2	CAWSRGNYGYTF	TGTGCCTGGAGTAGGGGCAACTATGGCTACACCTTC
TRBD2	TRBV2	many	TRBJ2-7	CASGASGRSYEQYF	TGTGCCAGCGGGGCTAGCGGGAGGAGCTACGAGCAGTACTTC
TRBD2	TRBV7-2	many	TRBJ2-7	CASSRTSGEVYEQYF	TGTGCCAGCAGTCGGACTAGCGGAGAGGTCTACGAGCAGTACTTC
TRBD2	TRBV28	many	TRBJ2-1	CASSSGLDYNEQFF	TGTGCCAGCAGTTCGGGACTAGACTACAATGAGCAGTTCTTC
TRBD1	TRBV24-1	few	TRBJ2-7	CATSDFPGQGVNEQYF	TGTGCCACCAGTGATTTTCCGGGACAGGGGGTCAACGAGCAGTACTTC
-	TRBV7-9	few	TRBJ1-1	CASSSGREAFF	TGTGCCAGCAGCTCGGGACGGGAAGCTTTCTTT
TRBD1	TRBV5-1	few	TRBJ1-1	CASSLPWDSNTEAFF	TGCGCCAGCAGCTTGCCTTGGGACAGCAACACTGAAGCTTTCTTT
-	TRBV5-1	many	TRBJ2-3	CASSLAQFLTDTQYF	TGCGCCAGCAGCTTGGCCCAGTTCCTCACAGATACGCAGTATTTT
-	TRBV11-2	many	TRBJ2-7	CASSLGLVSSEEVTGEQYF	TGTGCCAGCAGCTTAGGGCTAGTATCCTCTGAGGAGGTAACCGGCGAGCAGTACTTC
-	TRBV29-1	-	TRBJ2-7	CSVREYEQYF	TGCAGCGTTAGGGAATACGAGCAGTACTTC
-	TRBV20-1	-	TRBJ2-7	CSARDPLPIKGDEQYF	TGCAGTGCTAGAGATCCCCTCCCGATTAAGGGGGACGAGCAGTACTTC
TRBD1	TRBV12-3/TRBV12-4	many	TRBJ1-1	CASSFWTGDTEAFF	TGTGCCAGCAGTTTCTGGACAGGGGACACTGAAGCTTTCTTT
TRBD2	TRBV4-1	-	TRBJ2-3	CASSQDREGWTQYF	TGCGCCAGCAGCCAAGATAGGGAGGGGTGGACGCAGTATTTT
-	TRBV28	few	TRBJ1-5	CASRGRVGSHSNQPQHF	TGTGCCTCCAGGGGCAGGGTAGGATCCCATAGCAATCAGCCCCAGCATTTT
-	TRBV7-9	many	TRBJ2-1	CASSSHGDRSYNEQFF	TGTGCCAGCAGCTCGCATGGCGACAGATCTTACAATGAGCAGTTCTTC
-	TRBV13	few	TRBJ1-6	CASSLGRAYNSPLHF	TGTGCCAGCAGCTTAGGGAGGGCCTATAATTCACCCCTCCACTTT
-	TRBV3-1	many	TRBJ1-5	CASSQGRGRNQPQHF	TGTGCCAGCAGCCAAGGTCGGGGGAGGAATCAGCCCCAGCATTTT
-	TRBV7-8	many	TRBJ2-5	CASSLGGGTQYF	TGTGCCAGCAGCTTAGGAGGGGGGACCCAGTACTTC
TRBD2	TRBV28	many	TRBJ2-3	CASSPPDGGADTQYF	TGTGCCAGCAGTCCCCCCGACGGGGGGGCAGATACGCAGTATTTT
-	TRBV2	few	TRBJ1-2	CASSVTGADGYTF	TGTGCCAGCAGTGTCACAGGAGCGGATGGCTACACCTTC
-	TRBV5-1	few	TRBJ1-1	CASEEARGTEAFF	TGCGCCAGCGAGGAGGCGAGGGGCACTGAAGCTTTCTTT
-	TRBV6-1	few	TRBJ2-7	CASSEERGYSYEQYF	TGTGCCAGCAGTGAAGAAAGGGGTTACTCCTACGAGCAGTACTTC
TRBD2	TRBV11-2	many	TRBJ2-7	CASSPLPLASYEQYF	TGTGCCAGCAGCCCACTCCCACTAGCGTCTTACGAGCAGTACTTC
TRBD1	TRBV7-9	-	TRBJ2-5	CASNTPAGTGGETQYF	TGTGCCAGCAACACCCCTGCCGGGACAGGGGGGGAGACCCAGTACTTC
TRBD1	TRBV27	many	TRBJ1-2	CASSLWGDSYGYTF	TGTGCCAGCAGTTTATGGGGGGACAGCTATGGCTACACCTTC
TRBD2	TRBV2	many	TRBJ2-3	CASTSGYTDTQYF	TGTGCCAGCACTAGCGGGTACACAGATACGCAGTATTTT
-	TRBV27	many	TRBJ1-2	CASSPTRGYGYTF	TGTGCCAGCAGTCCAACAAGGGGCTATGGCTACACCTTC
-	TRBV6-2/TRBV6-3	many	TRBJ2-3	CASSYRETDTQYF	TGTGCCAGCAGTTACCGGGAGACAGATACGCAGTATTTT
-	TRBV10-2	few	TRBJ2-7	CASSSQGIGYEQYF	TGCGCCAGCAGCTCCCAGGGAATCGGCTACGAGCAGTACTTC
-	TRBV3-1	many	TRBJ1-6	CASSQAGSNSPLHF	TGTGCCAGCAGCCAAGCAGGTTCTAATTCACCCCTCCACTTT
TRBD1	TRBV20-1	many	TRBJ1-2	CSARTGTDYGYTF	TGCAGTGCTAGAACCGGGACAGACTATGGCTACACCTTC
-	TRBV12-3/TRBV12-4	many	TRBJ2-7	CASSLGGSVYEQYF	TGTGCCAGCAGTTTAGGAGGGTCAGTATACGAGCAGTACTTC
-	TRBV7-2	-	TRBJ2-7	CASSLAGSPYEQYF	TGTGCCAGCAGCTTAGCGGGTAGCCCCTACGAGCAGTACTTC
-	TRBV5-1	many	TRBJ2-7	CASSADRAYEQYF	TGCGCCAGCAGCGCCGACAGAGCCTACGAGCAGTACTTC
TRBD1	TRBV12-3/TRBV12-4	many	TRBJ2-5	CASSGDRRETQYF	TGTGCCAGCAGTGGGGACAGGCGGGAGACCCAGTACTTC
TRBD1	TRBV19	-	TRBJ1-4	CASSRTGGHEKLFF	TGTGCCAGTAGTCGGACAGGGGGACATGAAAAACTGTTTTTT
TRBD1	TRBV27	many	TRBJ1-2	CASSTARDSYLYGYTF	TGTGCCAGCAGTACAGCCCGGGACAGCTATTTATATGGCTACACCTTC
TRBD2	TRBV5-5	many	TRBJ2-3	CASSPHPLAGVGDTQYF	TGTGCCAGCAGCCCCCACCCACTAGCGGGAGTGGGAGATACGCAGTATTTT